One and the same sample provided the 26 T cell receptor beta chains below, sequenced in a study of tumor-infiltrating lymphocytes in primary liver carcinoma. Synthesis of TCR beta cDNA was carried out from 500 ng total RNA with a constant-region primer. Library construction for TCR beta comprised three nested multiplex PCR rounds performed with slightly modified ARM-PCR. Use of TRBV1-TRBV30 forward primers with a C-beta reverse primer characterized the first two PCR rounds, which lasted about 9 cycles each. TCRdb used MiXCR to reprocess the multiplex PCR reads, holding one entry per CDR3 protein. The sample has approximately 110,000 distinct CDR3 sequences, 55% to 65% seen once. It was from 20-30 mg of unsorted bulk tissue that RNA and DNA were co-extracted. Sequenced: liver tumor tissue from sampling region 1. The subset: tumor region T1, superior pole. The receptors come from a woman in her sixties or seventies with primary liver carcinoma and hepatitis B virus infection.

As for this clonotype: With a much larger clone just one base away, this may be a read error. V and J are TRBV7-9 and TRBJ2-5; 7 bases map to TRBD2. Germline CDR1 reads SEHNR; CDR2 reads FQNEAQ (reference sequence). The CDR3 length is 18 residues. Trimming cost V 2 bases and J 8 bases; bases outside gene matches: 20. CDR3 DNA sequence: TGTGCCAGCAGCTTAAGCGGGAACCCCAGAATACTTAGAGATACCCAGTACTTC. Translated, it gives CASSLSGNPRILRDTQYF. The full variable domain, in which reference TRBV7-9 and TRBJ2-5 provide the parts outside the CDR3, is DTGVSQNPRHKITKRGQNVTFRCDPISEHNRLYWYRQTLGQGPEFLTYFQNEAQLEKSRLLSDRFSAERPKGSFSTLEIQRTEQGDSAMYLCASSLSGNPRILRDTQYFGPGTRLLVL.

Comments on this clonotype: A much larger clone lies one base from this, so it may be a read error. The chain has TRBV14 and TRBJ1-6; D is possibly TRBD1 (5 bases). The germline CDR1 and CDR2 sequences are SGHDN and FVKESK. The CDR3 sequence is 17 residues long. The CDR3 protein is CASSQEGGQGWGSPPHF. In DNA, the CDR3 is TGTGCCAGCAGCCAAGAAGGCGGCCAGGGATGGGGTTCACCCCCCCACTTT.

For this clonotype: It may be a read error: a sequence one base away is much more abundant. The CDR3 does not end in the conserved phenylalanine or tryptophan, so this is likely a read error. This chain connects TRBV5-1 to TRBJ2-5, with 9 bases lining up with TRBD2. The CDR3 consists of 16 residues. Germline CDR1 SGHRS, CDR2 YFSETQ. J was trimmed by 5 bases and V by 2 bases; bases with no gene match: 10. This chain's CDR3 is CASSFVGAGGKETQYS. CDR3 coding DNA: TGCGCCAGCAGCTTTGTAGGAGCGGGAGGCAAGGAGACCCAGTACTCC.

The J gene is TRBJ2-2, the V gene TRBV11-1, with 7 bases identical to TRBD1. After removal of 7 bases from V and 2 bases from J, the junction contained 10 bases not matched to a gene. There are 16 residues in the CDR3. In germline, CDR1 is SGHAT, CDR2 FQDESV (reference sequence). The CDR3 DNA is TGTGCCAGCAAGAAGAGGGACAGATTAAACACCGGGGAGCTGTTTTTT. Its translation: CASKKRDRLNTGELFF.

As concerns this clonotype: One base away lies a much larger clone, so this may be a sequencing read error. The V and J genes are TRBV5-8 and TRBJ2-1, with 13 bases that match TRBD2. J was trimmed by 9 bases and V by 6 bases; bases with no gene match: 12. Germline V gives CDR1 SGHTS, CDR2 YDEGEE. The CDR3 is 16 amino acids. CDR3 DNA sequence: TGTGCCAGCATCGTAGAATGGACTAGCGGGAGCCCTGAGCAGTTCTTC. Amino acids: CASIVEWTSGSPEQFF.

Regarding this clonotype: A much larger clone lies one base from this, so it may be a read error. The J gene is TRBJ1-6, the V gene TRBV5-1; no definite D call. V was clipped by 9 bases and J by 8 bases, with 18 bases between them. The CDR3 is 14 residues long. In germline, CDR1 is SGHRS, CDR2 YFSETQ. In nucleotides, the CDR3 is TGCGCCAACTGTGAAGGAGGTTCGCATTCACCCCTCCACTTT. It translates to CANCEGGSHSPLHF.

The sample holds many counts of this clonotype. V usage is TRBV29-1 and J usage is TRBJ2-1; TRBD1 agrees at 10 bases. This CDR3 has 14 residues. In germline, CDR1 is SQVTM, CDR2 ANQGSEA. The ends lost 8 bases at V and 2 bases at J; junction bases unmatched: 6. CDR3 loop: CSLRTGGPYNEQFF. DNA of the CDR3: TGCAGCTTGAGGACAGGGGGACCCTACAATGAGCAGTTCTTC.

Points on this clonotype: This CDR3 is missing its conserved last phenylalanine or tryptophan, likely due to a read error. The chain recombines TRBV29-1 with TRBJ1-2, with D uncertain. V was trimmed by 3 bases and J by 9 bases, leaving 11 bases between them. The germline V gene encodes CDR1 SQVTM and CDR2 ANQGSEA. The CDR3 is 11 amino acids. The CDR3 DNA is TGCAGCGTTGATTCCATGGGTAGCTACACCCTC. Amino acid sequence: CSVDSMGSYTL.

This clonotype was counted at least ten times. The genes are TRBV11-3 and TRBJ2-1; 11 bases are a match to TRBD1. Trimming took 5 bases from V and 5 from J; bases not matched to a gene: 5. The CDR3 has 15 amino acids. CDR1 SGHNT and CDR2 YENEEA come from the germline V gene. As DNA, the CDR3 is TGTGCCAGCAGCGTTGGACAGGGGGCAAACAATGAGCAGTTCTTC. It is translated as CASSVGQGANNEQFF.

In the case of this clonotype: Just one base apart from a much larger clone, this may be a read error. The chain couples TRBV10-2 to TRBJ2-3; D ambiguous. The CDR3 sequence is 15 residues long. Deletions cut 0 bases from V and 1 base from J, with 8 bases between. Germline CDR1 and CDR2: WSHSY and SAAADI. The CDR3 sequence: CASSESMWRTDTQYF. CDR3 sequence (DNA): TGCGCCAGCAGTGAGTCGATGTGGCGCACAGATACGCAGTATTTT.

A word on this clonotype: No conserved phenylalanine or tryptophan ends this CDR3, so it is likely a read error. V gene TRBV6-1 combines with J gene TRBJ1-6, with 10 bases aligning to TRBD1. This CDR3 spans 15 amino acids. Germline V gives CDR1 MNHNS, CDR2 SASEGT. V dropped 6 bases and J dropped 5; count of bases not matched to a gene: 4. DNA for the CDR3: TGTGCCAGCAGACCGGGACAGGGGAATAATTCACCCCTCCACGTT. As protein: CASRPGQGNNSPLHV.

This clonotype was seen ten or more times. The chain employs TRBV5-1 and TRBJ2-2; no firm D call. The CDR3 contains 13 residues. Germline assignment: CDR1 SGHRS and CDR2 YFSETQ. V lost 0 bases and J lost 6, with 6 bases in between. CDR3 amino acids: CASSLGEAGELFF. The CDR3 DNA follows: TGCGCCAGCAGCTTGGGTGAGGCCGGGGAGCTGTTTTTT.

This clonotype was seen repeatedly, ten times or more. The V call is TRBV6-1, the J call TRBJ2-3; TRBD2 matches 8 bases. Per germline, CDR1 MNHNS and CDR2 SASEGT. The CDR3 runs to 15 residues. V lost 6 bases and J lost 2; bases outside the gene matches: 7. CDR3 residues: CASSTGTSITDTQYF. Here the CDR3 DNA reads TGTGCCAGCAGCACCGGGACTAGTATCACAGATACGCAGTATTTT.

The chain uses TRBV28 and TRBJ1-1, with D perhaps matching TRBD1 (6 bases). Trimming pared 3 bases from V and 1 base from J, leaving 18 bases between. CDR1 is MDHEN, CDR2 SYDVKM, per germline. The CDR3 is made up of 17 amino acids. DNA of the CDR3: TGTGCCAGCAGTTTCACCAGGGGTGGGGGTCCGAACACTGAAGCTTTCTTT. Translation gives CASSFTRGGGPNTEAFF.

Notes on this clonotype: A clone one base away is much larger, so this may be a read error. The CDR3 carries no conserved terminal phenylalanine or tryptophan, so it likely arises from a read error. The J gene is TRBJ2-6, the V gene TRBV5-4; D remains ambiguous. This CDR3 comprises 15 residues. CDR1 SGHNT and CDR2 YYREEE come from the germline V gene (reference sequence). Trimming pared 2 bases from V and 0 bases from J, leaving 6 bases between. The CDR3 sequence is CASSFTGSGANVLTL. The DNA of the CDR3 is TGTGCCAGCAGCTTCACGGGCTCTGGGGCCAACGTCCTGACTCTC.

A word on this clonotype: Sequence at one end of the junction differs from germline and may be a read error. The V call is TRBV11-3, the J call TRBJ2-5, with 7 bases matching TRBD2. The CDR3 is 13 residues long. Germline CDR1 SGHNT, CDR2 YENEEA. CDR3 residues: CVSGEGIQETQYF. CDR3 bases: TGTGTCAGCGGGGAGGGCATACAAGAGACCCAGTACTTC.

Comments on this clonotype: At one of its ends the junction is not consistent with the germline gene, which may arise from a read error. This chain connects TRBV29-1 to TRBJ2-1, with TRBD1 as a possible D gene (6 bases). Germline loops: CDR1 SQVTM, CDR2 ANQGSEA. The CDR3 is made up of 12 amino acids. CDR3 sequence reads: CSVQDSYNERFF. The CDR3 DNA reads TGTAGCGTTCAGGACAGCTACAATGAACGGTTCTTC.

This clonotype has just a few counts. The CDR3 coding sequence is TGTGCCAGCAGTGTCGGGGAGGGGGGATATGGTCAGCCCCAGCATTTT. It translates to CASSVGEGGYGQPQHF. J is TRBJ1-5 and V is TRBV7-8, with D maybe TRBD1 (6 bases). V was cut by 6 bases and J by 6 bases, with 21 bases left in between. Germline-derived CDR1 and CDR2 are SGHVS and FQNEAQ. This CDR3 region has 16 residues.

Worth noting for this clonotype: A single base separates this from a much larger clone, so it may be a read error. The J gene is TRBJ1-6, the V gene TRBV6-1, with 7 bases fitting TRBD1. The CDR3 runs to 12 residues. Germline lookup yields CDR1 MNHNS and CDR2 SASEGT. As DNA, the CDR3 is TGTGTCGGCAGGACAGGAAATTCACCCCTCCACTTT. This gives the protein CVGRTGNSPLHF.

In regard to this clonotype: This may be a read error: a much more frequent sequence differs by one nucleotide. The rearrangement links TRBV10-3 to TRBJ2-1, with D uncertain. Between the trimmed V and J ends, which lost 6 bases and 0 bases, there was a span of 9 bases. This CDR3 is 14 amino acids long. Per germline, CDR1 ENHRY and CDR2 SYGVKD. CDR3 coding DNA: TGTGCCATCAGAGGCTGGAGCTCCTACAATGAGCAGTTCTTC. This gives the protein CAIRGWSSYNEQFF.

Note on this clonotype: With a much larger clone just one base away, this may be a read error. CDR3 nucleotides: TGTGCCAACAGTGAACGGACAGGGGGTTCCTATGGCTACACCTTC. Translated, it gives CANSERTGGSYGYTF. The chain recombines TRBV6-1 with TRBJ1-2, with TRBD1 matching over 10 bases. Germline V gives CDR1 MNHNS, CDR2 SASEGT. CDR3 size: 15 residues.

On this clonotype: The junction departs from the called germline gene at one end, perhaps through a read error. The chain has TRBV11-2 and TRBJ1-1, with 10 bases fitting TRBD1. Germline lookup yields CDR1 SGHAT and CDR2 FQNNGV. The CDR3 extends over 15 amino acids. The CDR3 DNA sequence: TGTGCCAGCAGCCCAAGGACAGGGGGGGACAATGAAGCTCTCTTC. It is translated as CASSPRTGGDNEALF.

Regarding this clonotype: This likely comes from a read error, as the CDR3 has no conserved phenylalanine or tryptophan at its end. CDR3 sequence (DNA): TGTGGCAGCAGTCGTACACGGGATAACACTGAAGCTTTCATT. As protein: CGSSRTRDNTEAFI. The chain is built from TRBV4-2 and TRBJ1-1; D remains ambiguous. Germline CDR1 reads LGHNA; CDR2 reads YNFKEQ. The CDR3 runs 14 residues.

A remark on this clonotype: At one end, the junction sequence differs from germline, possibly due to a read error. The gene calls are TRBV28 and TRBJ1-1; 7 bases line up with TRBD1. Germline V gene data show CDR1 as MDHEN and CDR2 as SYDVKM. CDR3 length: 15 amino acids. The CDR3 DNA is TGTGCCAGCAGCACGACAGGGAAGATGAACACTAAAGCTTTCTTT. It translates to CASSTTGKMNTKAFF. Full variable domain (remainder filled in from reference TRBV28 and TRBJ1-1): DVKVTQSSRYLVKRTGEKVFLECVQDMDHENMFWYRQDPGLGLRLIYFSYDVKMKEKGDIPEGYSVSREKKERFSLILESASTNQTSMYLCASSTTGKMNTKAFFGQGTRLTVV.

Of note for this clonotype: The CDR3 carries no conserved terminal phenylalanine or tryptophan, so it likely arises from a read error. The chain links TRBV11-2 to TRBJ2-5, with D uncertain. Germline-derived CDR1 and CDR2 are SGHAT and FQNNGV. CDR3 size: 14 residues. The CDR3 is CVSSAGFTQETQYL. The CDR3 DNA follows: TGTGTCAGCAGCGCAGGATTCACCCAGGAGACCCAGTACCTC.

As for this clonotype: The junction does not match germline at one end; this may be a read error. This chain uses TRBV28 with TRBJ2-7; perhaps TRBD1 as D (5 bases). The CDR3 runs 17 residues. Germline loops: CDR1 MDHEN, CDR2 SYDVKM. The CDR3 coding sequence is TGTGCCAGCAGTTCAAGACAGATTCAGCTTAAACCCTACGAGCACTACTTC. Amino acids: CASSSRQIQLKPYEHYF.